The 4 T cell receptor beta chains in this list originate from one sample, sequenced in a study of cytomegalovirus exposure and HLA in healthy donors. Primers for the PCR totalled 60 Vbeta and 13 Jbeta. TCRdb's copy holds only in-frame clones and misses some; the assay was immunoSEQ multiplex PCR. The data show approximately 70,000 clones, roughly 72% seen once. Material: PBMCs. The receptor set was obtained from a woman aged 25 to 39 in good health and CMV-seropositive.

Concerning this clone: Germline is not matched at one junction end, which may reflect a read error. The chain carries TRBV7-7 and TRBJ2-2; 8 nucleotides align to TRBD1. The CDR3 is made up of 14 amino acids. Germline CDR1 is SSHAT and CDR2 is FNYEAQ (reference sequence). CDR3 residues: CASSLTGVTGELFF. The CDR3 DNA follows: TGTGCTAGCAGCTTGACAGGGGTCACCGGGGAGCTGTTTTTT.

The V and J genes are TRBV18 and TRBJ2-7, with 8 positions matching TRBD1. The germline CDR1 and CDR2 sequences are KGHSH and LQKENI. The ends lost 4 bases at V and 5 bases at J; junction bases unmatched: 4. CDR3 length: 13 residues. CDR3 nucleotide sequence: TGTGCCAGCTCACTGGGACAGGCTAACGAGCAGTACTTC. It is translated as CASSLGQANEQYF. The full variable domain, with the rest looked up from reference TRBV18 and TRBJ2-7, is NAGVMQNPRHLVRRRGQEARLRCSPMKGHSHVYWYRQLPEEGLKFMVYLQKENIIDESGMPKERFSAEFPKEGPSILRIQQVVRGDSAAYFCASSLGQANEQYFGPGTRLTVT.

The V gene is TRBV27, the J gene TRBJ1-5; the D gene is possibly TRBD1 (6 bases). Germline V CDR1 and CDR2: MNHEY, SMNVEV (reference sequence). The length of the CDR3 is 15 residues. V lost 4 bases and J lost 3, with 13 bases in between. DNA for the CDR3: TGTGCCAGCAGTTCGCCAGGGGTGAACAATCAGCCCCAGCATTTT. This codes for CASSSPGVNNQPQHF.

The chain combines TRBV7-6 with TRBJ2-5; 12 bases fit TRBD1. V gave up 5 bases and J gave up 5 bases; unmatched junction bases: 3. The CDR3 loop spans 14 amino acids. Germline CDR1 reads SGHVS; CDR2 reads FNYEAQ. The chain's CDR3 is CASSLGQGAETQYF. CDR3 coding DNA: TGTGCCAGCAGCCTGGGACAGGGGGCCGAGACCCAGTACTTC.